This T cell receptor beta chain came from a study of brain T cells in children with intractable seizures. Specified time point: blood from clinic visit 5 months post-surgery; TSC patient then seizure free. Produced via immunoSEQ multiplex PCR; TCRdb's table is partial and in-frame only. The table lists under 400,000 clones, 93% of them singletons, with 4.5% to 7% in the top ten. This clone is a singleton in its sample. The V gene's germline CDR1 is MGHRA and CDR2 YSYEKL. J gave up 4 bases and V 2 bases, and 8 bases lay outside the gene matches. The CDR3 loop spans 15 amino acids. This rearrangement joins TRBV4-1 to TRBJ2-7, with 7 nucleotides matching TRBD1. This TCR was recovered from a boy younger than two with tuberous sclerosis and intractable seizures. The input for sequencing was peripheral blood, taken less than 6 months after surgery. The CDR3: CASSQTPGQLYEQYF. The CDR3 DNA reads TGCGCCAGCAGCCAAACTCCGGGACAGCTATACGAGCAGTACTTC.